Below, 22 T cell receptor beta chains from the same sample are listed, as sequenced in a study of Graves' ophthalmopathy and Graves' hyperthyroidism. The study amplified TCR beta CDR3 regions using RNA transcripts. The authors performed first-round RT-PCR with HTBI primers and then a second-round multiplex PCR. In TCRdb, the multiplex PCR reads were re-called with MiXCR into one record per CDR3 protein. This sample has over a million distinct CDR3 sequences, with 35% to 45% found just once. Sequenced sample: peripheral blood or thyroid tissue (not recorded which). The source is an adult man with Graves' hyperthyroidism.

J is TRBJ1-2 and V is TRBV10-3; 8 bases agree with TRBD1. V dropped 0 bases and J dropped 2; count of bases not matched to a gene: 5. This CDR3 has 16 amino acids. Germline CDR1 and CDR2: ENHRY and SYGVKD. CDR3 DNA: TGTGCCATCAGTGAGTCTGGGAGGACAGGGAACTATGGCTACACCTTC. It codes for CAISESGRTGNYGYTF.

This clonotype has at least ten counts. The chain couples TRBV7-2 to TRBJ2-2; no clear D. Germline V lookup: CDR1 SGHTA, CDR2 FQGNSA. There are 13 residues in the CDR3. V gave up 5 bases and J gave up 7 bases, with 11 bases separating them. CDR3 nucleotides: TGTGCCAGCAGCCCCAGCGCAAACGGGGAGCTGTTTTTT. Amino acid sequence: CASSPSANGELFF.

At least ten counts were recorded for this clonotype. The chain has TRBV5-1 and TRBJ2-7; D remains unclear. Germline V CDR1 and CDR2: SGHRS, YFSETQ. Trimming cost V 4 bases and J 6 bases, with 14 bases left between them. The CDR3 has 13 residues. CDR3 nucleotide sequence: TGCGCCAGCAGCACCGACTGGGGAAGCGAGCAGTACTTC. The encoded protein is CASSTDWGSEQYF.

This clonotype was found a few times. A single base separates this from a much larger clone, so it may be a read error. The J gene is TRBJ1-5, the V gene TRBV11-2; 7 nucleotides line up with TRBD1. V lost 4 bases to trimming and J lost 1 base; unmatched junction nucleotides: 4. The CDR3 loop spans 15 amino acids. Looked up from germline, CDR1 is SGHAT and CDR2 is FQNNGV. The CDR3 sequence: CASSSGTESNQPQHF. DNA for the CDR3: TGTGCCAGCAGCTCAGGGACAGAGAGCAATCAGCCCCAGCATTTT.

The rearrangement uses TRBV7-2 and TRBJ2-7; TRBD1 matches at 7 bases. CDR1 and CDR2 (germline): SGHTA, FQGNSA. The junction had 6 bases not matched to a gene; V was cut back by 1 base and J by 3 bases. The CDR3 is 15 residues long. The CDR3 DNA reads TGTGCCAGCAGCTTAGGTTTGCCAGGGGGCTACGAGCAGTACTTC. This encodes CASSLGLPGGYEQYF.

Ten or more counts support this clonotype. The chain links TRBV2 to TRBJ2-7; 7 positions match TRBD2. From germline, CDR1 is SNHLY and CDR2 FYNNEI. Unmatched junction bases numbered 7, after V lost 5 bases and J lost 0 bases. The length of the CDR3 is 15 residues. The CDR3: CASSLTSDLSYEQYF. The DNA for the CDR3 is TGTGCCAGCAGTCTCACTAGCGACCTCTCCTACGAGCAGTACTTC. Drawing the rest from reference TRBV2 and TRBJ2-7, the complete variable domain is EPEVTQTPSHQVTQMGQEVILRCVPISNHLYFYWYRQILGQKVEFLVSFYNNEISEKSEIFDDQFSVERPDGSNFTLKIRSTKLEDSAMYFCASSLTSDLSYEQYFGPGTRLTVT.

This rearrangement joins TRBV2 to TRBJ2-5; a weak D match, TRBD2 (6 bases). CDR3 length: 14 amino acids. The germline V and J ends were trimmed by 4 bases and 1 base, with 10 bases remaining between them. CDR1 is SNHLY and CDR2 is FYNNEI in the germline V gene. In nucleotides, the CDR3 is TGTGCCAGCAGTGTGGGAGGCCCCCAAGAGACCCAGTACTTC. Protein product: CASSVGGPQETQYF.

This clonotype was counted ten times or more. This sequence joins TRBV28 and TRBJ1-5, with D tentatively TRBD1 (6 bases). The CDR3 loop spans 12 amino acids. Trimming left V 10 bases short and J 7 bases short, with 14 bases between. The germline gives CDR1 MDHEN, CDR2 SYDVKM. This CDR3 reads CATRKGEQPQHF. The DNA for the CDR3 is TGTGCCACCCGAAAGGGGGAGCAGCCCCAGCATTTT.

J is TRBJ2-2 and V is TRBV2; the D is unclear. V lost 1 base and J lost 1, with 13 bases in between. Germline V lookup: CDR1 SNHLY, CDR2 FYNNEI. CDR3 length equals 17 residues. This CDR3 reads CASSEDGRTLNTGELFF. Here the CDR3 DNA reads TGTGCCAGCAGTGAAGATGGACGGACCCTGAACACCGGGGAGCTGTTTTTT.

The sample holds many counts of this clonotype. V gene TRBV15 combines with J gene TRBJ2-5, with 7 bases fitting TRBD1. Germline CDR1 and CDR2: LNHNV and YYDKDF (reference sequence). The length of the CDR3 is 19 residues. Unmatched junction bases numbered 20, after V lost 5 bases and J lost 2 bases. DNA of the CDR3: TGTGCCACCAGCTCCGTTGTCTCCCATCACCCGGGACAGCAAGAGACCCAGTACTTC. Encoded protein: CATSSVVSHHPGQQETQYF.

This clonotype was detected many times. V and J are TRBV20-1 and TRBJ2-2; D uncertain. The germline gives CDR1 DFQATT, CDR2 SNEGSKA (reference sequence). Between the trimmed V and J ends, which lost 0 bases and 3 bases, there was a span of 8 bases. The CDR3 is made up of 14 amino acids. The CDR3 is CSARDPSYTGELFF. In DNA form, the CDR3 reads TGCAGTGCTAGAGACCCTTCCTACACCGGGGAGCTGTTTTTT.

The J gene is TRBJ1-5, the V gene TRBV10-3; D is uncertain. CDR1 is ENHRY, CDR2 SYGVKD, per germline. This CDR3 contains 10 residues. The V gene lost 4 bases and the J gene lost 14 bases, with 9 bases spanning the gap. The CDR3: CAISVASEHF. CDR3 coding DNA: TGTGCCATCAGTGTAGCTTCCGAGCATTTT.

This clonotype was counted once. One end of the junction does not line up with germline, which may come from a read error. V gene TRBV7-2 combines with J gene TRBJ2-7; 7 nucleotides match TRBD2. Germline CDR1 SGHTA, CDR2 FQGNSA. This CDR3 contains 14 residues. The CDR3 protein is CASSPVASGYEQYF. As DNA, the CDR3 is TGCGCCAGCAGCCCCGTGGCTAGCGGCTACGAGCAGTACTTC.

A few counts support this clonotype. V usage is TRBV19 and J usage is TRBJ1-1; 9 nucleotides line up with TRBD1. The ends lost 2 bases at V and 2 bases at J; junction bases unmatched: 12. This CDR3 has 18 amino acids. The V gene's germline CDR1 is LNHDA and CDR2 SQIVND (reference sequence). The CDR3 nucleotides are TGTGCCAGTAGTATATTACCCCCGGTGGGACAGGGAAACACTGAAGCTTTCTTT. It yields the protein CASSILPPVGQGNTEAFF.

The CDR3 here is CASTGTGHNEKLFF. The CDR3 DNA reads as TGTGCCAGCACCGGGACAGGCCATAATGAAAAACTGTTTTTT. The rearrangement links TRBV7-9 to TRBJ1-4, with 8 bases lining up with TRBD1. Germline V gene lookup returns CDR1 SEHNR and CDR2 FQNEAQ (reference sequence). V lost 7 bases to trimming and J lost 4 bases; unmatched junction nucleotides: 5. The CDR3 length is 14 residues.

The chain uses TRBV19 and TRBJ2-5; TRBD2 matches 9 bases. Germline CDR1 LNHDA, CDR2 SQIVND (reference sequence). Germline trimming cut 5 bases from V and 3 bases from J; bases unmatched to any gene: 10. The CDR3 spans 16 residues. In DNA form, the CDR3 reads TGTGCCAGTAGTCCATTAGCGGGAGATGGGAAAGAGACCCAGTACTTC. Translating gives CASSPLAGDGKETQYF.

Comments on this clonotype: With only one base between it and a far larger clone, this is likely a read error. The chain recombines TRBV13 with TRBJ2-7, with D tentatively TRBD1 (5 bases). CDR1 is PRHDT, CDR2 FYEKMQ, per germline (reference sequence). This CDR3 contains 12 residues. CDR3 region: CASSLSGHEQCF. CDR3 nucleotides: TGTGCCAGCAGCTTATCAGGGCACGAGCAGTGCTTC.

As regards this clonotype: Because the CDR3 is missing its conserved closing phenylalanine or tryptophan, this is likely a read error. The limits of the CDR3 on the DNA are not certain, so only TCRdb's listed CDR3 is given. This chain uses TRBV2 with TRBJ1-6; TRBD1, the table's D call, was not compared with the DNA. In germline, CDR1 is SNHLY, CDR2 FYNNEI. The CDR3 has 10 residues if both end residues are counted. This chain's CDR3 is CASAPDRPSS.

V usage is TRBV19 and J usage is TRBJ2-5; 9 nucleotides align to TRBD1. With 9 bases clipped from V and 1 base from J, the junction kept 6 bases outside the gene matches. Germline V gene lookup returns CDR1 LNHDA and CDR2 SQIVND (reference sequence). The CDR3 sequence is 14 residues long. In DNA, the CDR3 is TGTGCCAGGACAGGGACAGGGTGCCAAGAGACCCAGTACTTC. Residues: CARTGTGCQETQYF.

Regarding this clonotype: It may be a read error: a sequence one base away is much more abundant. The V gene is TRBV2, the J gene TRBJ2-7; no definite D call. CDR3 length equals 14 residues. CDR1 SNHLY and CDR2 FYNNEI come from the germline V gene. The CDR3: CASSEFGIGYGQYF. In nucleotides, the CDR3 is TGTGCCAGCAGTGAATTCGGTATTGGCTACGGGCAGTACTTC. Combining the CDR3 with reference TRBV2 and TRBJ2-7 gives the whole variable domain EPEVTQTPSHQVTQMGQEVILRCVPISNHLYFYWYRQILGQKVEFLVSFYNNEISEKSEIFDDQFSVERPDGSNFTLKIRSTKLEDSAMYFCASSEFGIGYGQYFGPGTRLTVT.

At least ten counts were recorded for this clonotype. The CDR3 nucleotides are TGTGCCAGCCGAAAGACAGTCCAAGAGACCCAGTACTTC. Amino acid sequence: CASRKTVQETQYF. The rearrangement links TRBV19 to TRBJ2-5, with a weak D call TRBD1 (5 bases). This CDR3 has 13 amino acids. The V gene lost 9 bases and the J gene lost 1 base, with 12 bases spanning the gap. From germline, CDR1 is LNHDA and CDR2 SQIVND (reference sequence). Full variable domain (rest looked up from reference TRBV19 and TRBJ2-5): DGGITQSPKYLFRKEGQNVTLSCEQNLNHDAMYWYRQDPGQGLRLIYYSQIVNDFQKGDIAEGYSVSREKKESFPLTVTSAQKNPTAFYLCASRKTVQETQYFGPGTRLLVL.

The CDR3 nucleotides read TGCGCCAGCAGCCGGTGGGACCAAGCTTTCTTT. Translated, it gives CASSRWDQAFF. The V and J genes are TRBV4-1 and TRBJ1-1; possible D gene TRBD1, 5 bases. The CDR3 length is 11 residues. Germline-derived CDR1 and CDR2 are MGHRA and YSYEKL. Trimming pared 4 bases from V and 9 bases from J, leaving 9 bases between.